Each of the 6 T cell receptor beta chains below was sequenced from the same sample in a study of T cell clonality in common variable immunodeficiency. Sequencing used immunoSEQ multiplex PCR; TCRdb keeps in-frame clones, though not all of them. Singletons are absent from the sample, which has about 42,000 clones. Sequenced: peripheral blood mononuclear cells. Receptors were obtained from a person aged 18 to 70 in good health.

This clone was seen at least ten times. The read finishes 3 residues shy of the CDR3 end, and the germline J gene is used to complete it. The J gene is TRBJ2-3, the V gene TRBV6-1; weak D call: TRBD2 (6 bases). Germline CDR1 is MNHNS and CDR2 is SASEGT. The CDR3 has 14 residues. The part of the CDR3 DNA that was read is TGTGCCAGCAGTGAGGGGGGAATCGTGGAGACG. Its protein is CASSEGGIVET. The CDR3 reads in full as CASSEGGIVETQYF.

This clone was recorded at least ten times. The read finishes 3 residues shy of the CDR3 end, and the germline J gene is used to complete it. The chain carries TRBV6-1 and TRBJ2-3; D gene unclear. This CDR3 is 15 amino acids long. In germline, CDR1 is MNHNS, CDR2 SASEGT. V was clipped by 2 bases and J by 4 bases, with 13 bases between them. The DNA read from the CDR3 is TGTGCCAGCAGTGAATTAGCAGTTTGGGCAGATACG. Its protein is CASSELAVWADT. The complete CDR3 sequence is CASSELAVWADTQYF.

This clone was counted ten times or more. The CDR3 end falls 3 residues outside the read, so it is completed with the germline J gene. The chain joins TRBV20-1 to TRBJ1-2; perhaps TRBD1 as D (6 bases). CDR1 and CDR2 (germline): DFQATT, SNEGSKA (reference sequence). Trimming removed 6 bases at V and 5 bases at J, with 13 bases between. This CDR3 comprises 12 residues. The CDR3 DNA, read in part, is TGCAGTGCCTGGACAGCGATTTATGGC. This translates into CSAWTAIYG. The full-length CDR3 reads as CSAWTAIYGYTF.

In this sample, this clone turned up many times. The read gets to within 3 residues of the CDR3 end, and the germline J gene fills in the rest. The chain has TRBV7-3 and TRBJ2-2; D call uncertain. This CDR3 has 15 amino acids. Trimming left V 1 base short and J 0 bases short, with 6 bases between. Germline V gene data show CDR1 as SGHTA and CDR2 as FQGTGA. The DNA read from the CDR3 is TGTGCCAGCAGCTTAATGGCGGCGAACACCGGGGAG. Translated, it gives CASSLMAANTGE. The CDR3 in full is CASSLMAANTGELFF.

There are many counts of this clone. Coverage ceases 3 residues before the CDR3 finishes, and the germline J gene fills in the end. The V gene is TRBV16, the J gene TRBJ1-2; TRBD1 is a possible D gene (6 bases). The CDR3 consists of 16 residues. The germline gives CDR1 KGHSY, CDR2 FQNENV. The CDR3 sequence is CASSQSGQGSRGGYTF. The sequenced CDR3 bases are TGTGCCAGCAGCCAATCGGGGCAGGGGAGCCGCGGGGGC. The full variable domain, rest sourced from reference TRBV16 and TRBJ1-2, is GEEVAQTPKHLVRGEGQKAKLYCAPIKGHSYVFWYQQVLKNEFKFLISFQNENVFDETGMPKERFSAKCLPNSPCSLEIQATKLEDSAVYFCASSQSGQGSRGGYTFGSGTRLTVV.

There are a few counts of this clone. The sequenced part of the CDR3 DNA is TGTGCCAGCAGGCTCCTCCACAGGTCTGAA. Its translation is CASRLLHRSE. The whole CDR3 reads CASRLLHRSEAFF. V usage is TRBV2 and J usage is TRBJ1-1, with a possible D match to TRBD1 (5 bases). The CDR3 is cut off 3 residues early in the read; its end comes from the germline J gene. Germline V gene lookup returns CDR1 SNHLY and CDR2 FYNNEI. Trimming removed 6 bases at V and 6 bases at J, with 14 bases between. The CDR3 loop spans 13 amino acids.